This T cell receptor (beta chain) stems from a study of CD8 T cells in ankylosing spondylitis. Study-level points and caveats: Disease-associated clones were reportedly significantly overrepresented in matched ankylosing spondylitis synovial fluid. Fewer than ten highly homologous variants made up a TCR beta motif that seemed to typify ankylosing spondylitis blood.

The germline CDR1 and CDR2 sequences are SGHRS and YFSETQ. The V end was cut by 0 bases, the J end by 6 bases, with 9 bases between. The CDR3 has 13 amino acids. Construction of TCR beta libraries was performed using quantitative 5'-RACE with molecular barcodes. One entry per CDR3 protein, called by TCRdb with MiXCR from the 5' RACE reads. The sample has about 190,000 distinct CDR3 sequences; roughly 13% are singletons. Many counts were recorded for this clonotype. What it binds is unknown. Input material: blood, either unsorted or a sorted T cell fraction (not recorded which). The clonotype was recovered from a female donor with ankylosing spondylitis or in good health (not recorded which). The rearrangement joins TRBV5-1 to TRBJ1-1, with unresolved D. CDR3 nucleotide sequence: TGCGCCAGCAGCTTGGCCCAAAGCCCTGAAGCTTTCTTT. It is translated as CASSLAQSPEAFF.